The 11 T cell receptor beta chains in this list originate from one sample, sequenced in a study of blood T cell repertoires in COVID-19. Produced via immunoSEQ multiplex PCR; TCRdb's table is partial and in-frame only. This repertoire shows 100,000 or so clones, more than 85% found once; its top ten account for about 1%. Sequencing was carried out using peripheral blood. These receptors were taken from a man in his fifties or sixties with acute or convalescent COVID-19.

The chain couples TRBV6-5 to TRBJ2-7, with TRBD2 matching over 13 bases. CDR3 length: 14 amino acids. V was pared by 7 bases and J by 2 bases, with 2 bases of the junction left unmatched. Germline CDR1 is MNHEY and CDR2 is SVGAGI. The CDR3 sequence: CASKGTSGTYEQYV. The CDR3 DNA follows: TGTGCCAGCAAGGGGACTAGCGGGACCTACGAGCAGTACGTC.

CDR3 region: CASSLAWSGSDSGNTIYF. In nucleotides, the CDR3 is TGTGCCAGCAGCTTAGCTTGGTCCGGTTCCGACTCTGGAAACACCATATATTTT. This chain joins TRBV7-9 and TRBJ1-3, with D uncertain. The CDR3 is 18 amino acids. V was cut by 0 bases and J by 0 bases, with 15 bases left in between. Germline CDR1 and CDR2: SEHNR and FQNEAQ (reference sequence).

This clone was detected a few times. The chain combines TRBV29-1 with TRBJ2-3, with TRBD2 matching 8 bases. CDR1 and CDR2 (germline): SQVTM, ANQGSEA. With 4 bases clipped from V and 2 bases from J, the junction kept 8 bases outside the gene matches. This CDR3 contains 15 residues. The CDR3 is CSVALGLVLTDTQYF. CDR3 DNA sequence: TGCAGCGTTGCCCTGGGACTAGTACTCACAGATACGCAGTATTTT.

This chain connects TRBV5-8 to TRBJ2-1; 7 nucleotides line up with TRBD1. The CDR3 length is 17 residues. Germline V gene sequence: CDR1 SGHTS, CDR2 YDEGEE. V lost 3 bases and J lost 0; bases outside the gene matches: 9. CDR3 loop: CASSYMGQIGSYNEQFF. CDR3 nucleotides: TGTGCCAGCAGCTACATGGGACAGATCGGCTCCTACAATGAGCAGTTCTTC.

This sequence joins TRBV28 and TRBJ1-1; D is perhaps TRBD1 (6 bases). The CDR3 totals 17 residues. The V end lost 3 bases, the J end lost 0 bases, and 17 bases lay between the germline ends. Germline V CDR1 and CDR2: MDHEN, SYDVKM. CDR3 sequence: CASSFRVNRAMNTEAFF. The CDR3 region has the DNA TGTGCCAGCAGTTTTAGGGTAAACAGGGCTATGAACACTGAAGCTTTCTTT. Full variable domain (remainder filled in from reference TRBV28 and TRBJ1-1): DVKVTQSSRYLVKRTGEKVFLECVQDMDHENMFWYRQDPGLGLRLIYFSYDVKMKEKGDIPEGYSVSREKKERFSLILESASTNQTSMYLCASSFRVNRAMNTEAFFGQGTRLTVV.

This rearrangement joins TRBV5-1 to TRBJ2-1, with 13 bases identical to TRBD2. The CDR3 spans 17 residues. The germline V gene encodes CDR1 SGHRS and CDR2 YFSETQ. With V trimmed by 2 bases and J by 0 bases, 2 bases remained unmatched. The CDR3 sequence: CASSFGLAGDSYNEQFF. CDR3 nucleotides: TGCGCCAGCAGCTTTGGACTAGCGGGAGACTCCTACAATGAGCAGTTCTTC.

The J gene is TRBJ1-5, the V gene TRBV18; D is unresolved. Germline CDR1 reads KGHSH; CDR2 reads LQKENI. V dropped 5 bases and J dropped 0 bases, with 14 bases sitting between them. The CDR3 is 16 amino acids. The CDR3 DNA follows: TGTGCCAGCTCAACGCTTCCCAGTGATAGCAATCAGCCCCAGCATTTT. Amino acids: CASSTLPSDSNQPQHF.

In its sample, this clone was seen once. The chain combines TRBV5-4 with TRBJ2-3; D unresolved. The V gene lost 0 bases and the J gene lost 3 bases, with 5 bases spanning the gap. This CDR3 is built from 13 residues. From germline, CDR1 is SGHNT and CDR2 YYREEE (reference sequence). The CDR3 protein is CASSLDQTDTQYF. As DNA, the CDR3 is TGTGCCAGCAGCTTGGACCAGACAGATACGCAGTATTTT.

This clone was seen a single time. This chain connects TRBV5-4 to TRBJ2-1; 13 bases agree with TRBD2. Per germline, CDR1 SGHNT and CDR2 YYREEE (reference sequence). The trim removed 4 bases at V and 3 bases at J, leaving 4 bases unmatched. The CDR3 is made up of 16 amino acids. CDR3 nucleotides: TGTGCCAGCAGCGCAAGGACTAGCGGGAGCTACAATGAGCAGTTCTTC. Translated, it gives CASSARTSGSYNEQFF.

This clone occurred once. The chain has TRBV20-1 and TRBJ2-1; D may be TRBD2 (5 bases). Trimming pared 3 bases from V and 5 bases from J, leaving 8 bases between. The CDR3 is 12 residues long. Germline V CDR1 and CDR2: DFQATT, SNEGSKA (reference sequence). The CDR3: CSASTGNNEQFF. The CDR3 DNA is TGCAGTGCTAGTACGGGAAACAATGAGCAGTTCTTC.

The chain combines TRBV5-1 with TRBJ2-5; 7 nucleotides line up with TRBD1. J gave up 4 bases and V 4 bases, and 13 bases lay outside the gene matches. Germline V CDR1 and CDR2: SGHRS, YFSETQ. The CDR3 length is 16 residues. CDR3 region: CASSALNGQAPETQYF. CDR3 DNA: TGCGCCAGCAGCGCACTAAATGGACAGGCTCCAGAGACCCAGTACTTC.